The clone carrying this TCR beta chain was seen ten or more times. The antigen is not known. The germline V gene has CDR1 KGHDR and CDR2 SFDVKD. This CDR3 has 15 residues. V trimming: 0 bases; J trimming: 7 bases; junction bases outside the gene matches: 5. A universal primer binding site was introduced by template switching. The final cDNA contained unique molecular identifiers. MiXCR, run by TCRdb on the 5' RACE reads, gives a single entry per CDR3 protein. The data hold 640,000 or so distinct CDR3 sequences, with roughly 6% observed a single time. The record originates from a study of identical twins. Study results and caveats: Excess low generation probability was seen in twin-shared out-of-frame alpha sequences. The more abundant beta clonotypes in cord blood had fewer insertions, and memory repertoires did not show this.

The chain couples TRBV24-1 to TRBJ2-1; TRBD2 agrees at 7 bases. Sequences were obtained from naive T cells sorted from blood. The TCR originated in a man between 18 and 35 years old in good health. The CDR3 here is CATSDLAGVQNEQFF. The CDR3 DNA reads as TGTGCCACCAGTGATTTGGCGGGAGTTCAGAATGAGCAGTTCTTC.